The next 10 T cell receptor beta chains were all read from a single sample in a study of post-analysis software for immune sequencing data. Study results and caveats: Controls showed lower frequencies than patients for a handful of TRBV segments, and TRBV5-6, TRBV5-1 and TRBV20-1 were among these.

These receptors lack a known antigen. Included in the TCR beta cDNA libraries were unique molecular identifiers. TCRdb recomputed calls from the PCR reads with MiXCR, one row per CDR3 protein. This repertoire shows over 250,000 distinct CDR3 sequences, just over 35% found once; its top ten account for less than 6%. The sample comprised blood. Source of these receptors: a girl between 5 and 17 years old with multiple sclerosis.

This clonotype was seen more than once but under ten times. The genes are TRBV5-1 and TRBJ2-5; 7 bases are shared with TRBD2. Losses at the gene ends were 3 bases for V and 4 bases for J; bases not matched to a gene: 3. This CDR3 is built from 13 residues. Germline CDR1 is SGHRS and CDR2 is YFSETQ. The CDR3 protein is CASSSSSGETQYF. The CDR3 region has the DNA TGCGCCAGCAGCTCTTCTAGCGGAGAGACCCAGTACTTC. Full variable domain (remainder filled in from reference TRBV5-1 and TRBJ2-5): KAGVTQTPRYLIKTRGQQVTLSCSPISGHRSVSWYQQTPGQGLQFLFEYFSETQRNKGNFPGRFSGRQFSNSRSEMNVSTLELGDSALYLCASSSSSGETQYFGPGTRLLVL.

V and J are TRBV10-3 and TRBJ1-3; D is perhaps TRBD1 (5 bases). Germline CDR1 ENHRY, CDR2 SYGVKD. There are 16 residues in the CDR3. Trimming cost V 6 bases and J 1 base, with 16 bases left between them. CDR3 region: CAISPGTEGSGNTIYF. The CDR3 nucleotides are TGTGCCATCAGCCCCGGGACGGAGGGGTCTGGAAACACCATATATTTT.

A few counts support this clonotype. CDR3 DNA sequence: TGTGCCAGCAGCCTCTCCGGGGACAGCTGCTATGGCTACACCTTC. It yields the protein CASSLSGDSCYGYTF. V usage is TRBV3-1 and J usage is TRBJ1-2; the match to TRBD1 covers 7 bases. Trimming at V came to 4 bases and at J to 4 bases, leaving 9 bases not matched to a gene. The CDR3 has 15 amino acids. Germline lookup yields CDR1 LGHDT and CDR2 YNNKEL (reference sequence).

The chain is built from TRBV3-1 and TRBJ1-3; D not resolved. V was clipped by 4 bases and J by 4 bases, with 11 bases between them. Germline assignment: CDR1 LGHDT and CDR2 YNNKEL (reference sequence). This CDR3 comprises 14 residues. The CDR3 reads CASSPSLPGNTIYF. The CDR3 DNA sequence: TGTGCCAGCAGCCCGAGTCTCCCGGGAAACACCATATATTTT. Together with reference TRBV3-1 and TRBJ1-3, the CDR3 gives the full variable domain: DTAVSQTPKYLVTQMGNDKSIKCEQNLGHDTMYWYKQDSKKFLKIMFSYNNKELIINETVPNRFSPKSPDKAHLNLHINSLELGDSAVYFCASSPSLPGNTIYFGEGSWLTVV.

The rearrangement uses TRBV12-3 or TRBV12-4 and TRBJ2-1; possible D gene TRBD1, 6 bases. The CDR3 is made up of 15 amino acids. Trimming took off 7 bases at V and 8 bases at J, with 21 bases between the two ends. CDR3 loop: CASTDMGRGYHEQFF. The CDR3, as DNA: TGTGCCAGCACCGACATGGGCAGGGGTTATCATGAGCAGTTCTTC.

This clonotype was counted ten times or more. The gene calls are TRBV10-3 and TRBJ1-2; TRBD1 might be the D (5 bases). Germline V lookup: CDR1 ENHRY, CDR2 SYGVKD. This CDR3 spans 12 amino acids. Trimming removed 9 bases from V and 7 bases from J, with 15 bases in between. CDR3 region: CAMAGRRTGYTF. The CDR3 DNA reads TGTGCCATGGCGGGACGCCGGACTGGCTACACCTTC.

This clonotype was counted at least ten times. V is TRBV11-2 and J is TRBJ1-5; D gene uncertain. The CDR3 contains 15 residues. The germline V gene encodes CDR1 SGHAT and CDR2 FQNNGV. V was trimmed by 2 bases and J by 4 bases, leaving 12 bases between them. CDR3 protein: CASSLFGDGNQPQHF. CDR3 coding DNA: TGTGCCAGCAGCTTATTTGGGGATGGGAATCAGCCCCAGCATTTT.

This clonotype has ten or more counts. The chain is built from TRBV7-2 and TRBJ2-1; 8 nucleotides line up with TRBD2. This CDR3 has 15 amino acids. Germline lookup yields CDR1 SGHTA and CDR2 FQGNSA. V shed 4 bases, J shed 4 bases, and the junction held 6 bases outside the gene matches. CDR3 sequence: CASSSPTSVYNEQFF. In DNA form, the CDR3 reads TGTGCCAGCAGCTCCCCGACTAGCGTTTACAATGAGCAGTTCTTC.

Concerning this clonotype: This could be a read error, since a much larger clone is one nucleotide away. This chain connects TRBV7-3 to TRBJ2-5, with TRBD1 as a possible D gene (5 bases). Germline CDR1 reads SGHTA; CDR2 reads FQGTGA. CDR3 length equals 13 residues. CDR3 sequence (DNA): TGTGCCAGCAGCTTAGCGACAGAAGAGGCCCAGTACTTC. It translates to CASSLATEEAQYF.

CDR3 protein: CASSLVRTDYEQYF. In nucleotides, the CDR3 is TGCGCCAGCAGCTTGGTGAGGACAGACTACGAGCAGTACTTC. The rearrangement joins TRBV5-1 to TRBJ2-5; a possible D gene is TRBD1 (6 bases). The J call could be wrong; TRBJ2-7 is a better fit for the DNA end. The V gene's germline CDR1 is SGHRS and CDR2 YFSETQ. CDR3 size: 14 residues.